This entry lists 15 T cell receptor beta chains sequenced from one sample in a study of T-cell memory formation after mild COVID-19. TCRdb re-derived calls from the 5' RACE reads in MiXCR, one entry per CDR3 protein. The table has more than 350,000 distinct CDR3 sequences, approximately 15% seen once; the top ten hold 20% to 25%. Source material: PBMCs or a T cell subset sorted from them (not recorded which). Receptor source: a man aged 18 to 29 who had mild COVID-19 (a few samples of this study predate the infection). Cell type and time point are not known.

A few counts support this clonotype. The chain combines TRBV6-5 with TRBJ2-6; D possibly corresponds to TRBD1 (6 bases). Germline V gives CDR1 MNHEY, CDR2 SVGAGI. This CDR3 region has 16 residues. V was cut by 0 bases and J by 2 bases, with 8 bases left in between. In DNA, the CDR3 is TGTGCCAGCAGTTACTCAGGACAGACTGGGGCCAACGTCCTGACTTTC. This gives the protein CASSYSGQTGANVLTF.

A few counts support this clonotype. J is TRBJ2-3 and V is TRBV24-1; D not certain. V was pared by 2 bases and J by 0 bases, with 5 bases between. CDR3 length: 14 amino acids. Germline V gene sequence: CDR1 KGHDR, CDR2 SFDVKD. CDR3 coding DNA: TGTGCCACCAGTGATTCCAGAAGCACAGATACGCAGTATTTT. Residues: CATSDSRSTDTQYF.

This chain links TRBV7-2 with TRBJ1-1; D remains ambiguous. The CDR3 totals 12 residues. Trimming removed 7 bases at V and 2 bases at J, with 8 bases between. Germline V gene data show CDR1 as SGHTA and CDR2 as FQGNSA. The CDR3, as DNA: TGTGCCAGCATGGAGGGAAACACTGAAGCTTTCTTT. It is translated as CASMEGNTEAFF.

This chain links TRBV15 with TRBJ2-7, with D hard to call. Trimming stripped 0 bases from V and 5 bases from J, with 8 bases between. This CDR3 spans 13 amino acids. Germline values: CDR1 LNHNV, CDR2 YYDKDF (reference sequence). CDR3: CATSRDRVHEQYF. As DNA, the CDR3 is TGTGCCACCAGCAGAGATCGGGTCCACGAGCAGTACTTC.

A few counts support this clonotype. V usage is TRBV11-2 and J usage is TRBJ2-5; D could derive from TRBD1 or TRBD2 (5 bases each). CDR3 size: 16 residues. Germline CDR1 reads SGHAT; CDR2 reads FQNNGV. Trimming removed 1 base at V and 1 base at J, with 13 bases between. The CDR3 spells CASSLVSGTPQETQYF. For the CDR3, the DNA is TGTGCCAGCAGCTTAGTGTCCGGGACCCCCCAAGAGACCCAGTACTTC.

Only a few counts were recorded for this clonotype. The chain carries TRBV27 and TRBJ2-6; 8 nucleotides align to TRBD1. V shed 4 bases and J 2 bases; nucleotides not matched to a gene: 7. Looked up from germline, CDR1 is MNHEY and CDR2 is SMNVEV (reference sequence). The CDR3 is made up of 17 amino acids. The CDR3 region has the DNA TGTGCCAGCAGTTCCCGACAGGGGAGTCCTGGGGCCAACGTCCTGACTTTC. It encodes CASSSRQGSPGANVLTF.

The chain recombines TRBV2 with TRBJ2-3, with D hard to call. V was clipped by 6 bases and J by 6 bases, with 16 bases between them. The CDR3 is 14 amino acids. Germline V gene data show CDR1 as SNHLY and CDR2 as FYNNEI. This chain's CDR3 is CASRFEQTPDTQYF. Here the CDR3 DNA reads TGTGCCAGCAGGTTCGAACAGACTCCCGATACGCAGTATTTT.

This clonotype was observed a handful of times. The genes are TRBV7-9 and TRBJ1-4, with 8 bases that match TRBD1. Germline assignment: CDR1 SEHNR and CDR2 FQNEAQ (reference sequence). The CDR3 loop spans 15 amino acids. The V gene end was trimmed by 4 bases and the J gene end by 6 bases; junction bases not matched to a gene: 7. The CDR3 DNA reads TGTGCCAGCAGCTCGTACGGACAGGGACATGAAAAACTGTTTTTT. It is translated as CASSSYGQGHEKLFF. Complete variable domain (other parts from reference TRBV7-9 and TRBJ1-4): DTGVSQNPRHKITKRGQNVTFRCDPISEHNRLYWYRQTLGQGPEFLTYFQNEAQLEKSRLLSDRFSAERPKGSFSTLEIQRTEQGDSAMYLCASSSYGQGHEKLFFGSGTQLSVL.

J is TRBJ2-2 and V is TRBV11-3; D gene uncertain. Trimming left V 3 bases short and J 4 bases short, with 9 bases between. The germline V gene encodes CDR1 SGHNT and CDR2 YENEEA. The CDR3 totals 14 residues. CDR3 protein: CASSFLGTTGELFF. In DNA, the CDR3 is TGTGCCAGCAGCTTTCTCGGTACCACCGGGGAGCTGTTTTTT. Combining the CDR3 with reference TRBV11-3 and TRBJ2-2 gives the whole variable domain EAGVVQSPRYKIIEKKQPVAFWCNPISGHNTLYWYLQNLGQGPELLIRYENEEAVDDSQLPKDRFSAERLKGVDSTLKIQPAELGDSAVYLCASSFLGTTGELFFGEGSRLTVL.

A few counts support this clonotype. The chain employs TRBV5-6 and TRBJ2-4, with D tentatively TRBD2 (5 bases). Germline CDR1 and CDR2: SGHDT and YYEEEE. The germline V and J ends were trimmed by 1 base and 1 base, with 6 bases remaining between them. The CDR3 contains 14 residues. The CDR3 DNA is TGTGCCAGCAGCTTGTTAGCGGCCAAAAACATTCAGTACTTC. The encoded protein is CASSLLAAKNIQYF.

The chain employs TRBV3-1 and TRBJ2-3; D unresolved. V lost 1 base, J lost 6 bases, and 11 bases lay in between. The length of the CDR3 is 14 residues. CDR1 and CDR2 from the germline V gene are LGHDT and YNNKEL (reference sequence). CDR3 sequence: CASSQVLDLDTQYF. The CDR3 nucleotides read TGTGCCAGCAGCCAAGTCCTAGATTTGGATACGCAGTATTTT.

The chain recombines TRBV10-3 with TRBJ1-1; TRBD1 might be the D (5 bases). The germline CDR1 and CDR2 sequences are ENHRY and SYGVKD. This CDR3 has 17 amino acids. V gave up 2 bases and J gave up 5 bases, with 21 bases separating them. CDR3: CAISEGGNWDGGTEAFF. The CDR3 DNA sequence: TGTGCCATCAGTGAGGGGGGTAACTGGGACGGCGGGACTGAAGCTTTCTTT.

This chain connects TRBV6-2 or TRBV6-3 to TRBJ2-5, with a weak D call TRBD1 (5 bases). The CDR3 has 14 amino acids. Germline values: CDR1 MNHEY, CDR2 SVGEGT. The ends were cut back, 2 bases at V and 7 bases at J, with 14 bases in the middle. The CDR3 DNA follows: TGTGCCAGCAGTTACGGGGCCATCCCGTGGACCCAGTACTTC. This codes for CASSYGAIPWTQYF.

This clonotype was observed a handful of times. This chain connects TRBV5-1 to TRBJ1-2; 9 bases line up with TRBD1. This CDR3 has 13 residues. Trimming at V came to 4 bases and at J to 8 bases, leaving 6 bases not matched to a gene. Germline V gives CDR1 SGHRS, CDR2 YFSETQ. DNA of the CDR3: TGCGCCAGCAGCCGGGACAGGGTTGTAGGCTACACCTTC. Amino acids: CASSRDRVVGYTF.

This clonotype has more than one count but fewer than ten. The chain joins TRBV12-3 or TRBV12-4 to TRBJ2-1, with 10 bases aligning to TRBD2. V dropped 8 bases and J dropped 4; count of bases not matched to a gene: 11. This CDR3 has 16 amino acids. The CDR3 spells CASDSPLAGGYNEQFF. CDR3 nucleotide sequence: TGTGCCAGCGATTCCCCCTTAGCGGGGGGATACAATGAGCAGTTCTTC.